Following are 6 T cell receptor beta chains from one sample sequenced in a study of beta chain features in type 1 diabetes. Expressed TCRB transcripts got sequenced, as all isolated RNA was reverse transcribed. Sequenced by immunoSEQ multiplex PCR; TCRdb stores in-frame clones only, minus some. This table holds tens of thousands of clones, roughly 40% found once. Points from the study as a whole: Moderate yet significant TCRB CDR3 shortening was seen in Type 1 diabetes patients in all four CD4+ subsets.

Antigens for these TCRs are unknown. Source material: stem cell memory CD4+ T cells from blood. These receptor sequences come from a man aged 30 to 45 with type 1 diabetes.

V gene TRBV27 combines with J gene TRBJ2-7; 8 nucleotides line up with TRBD2. This CDR3 is built from 15 residues. V gave up 2 bases and J gave up 2 bases; unmatched junction bases: 5. Germline assignment: CDR1 MNHEY and CDR2 SMNVEV (reference sequence). The CDR3 sequence: CASSLIRGGPYEQYF. The CDR3 region has the DNA TGTGCCAGCAGTTTAATCCGGGGGGGGCCCTACGAGCAGTACTTC.

The chain employs TRBV10-3 and TRBJ2-3; the D is unclear. In germline, CDR1 is ENHRY, CDR2 SYGVKD. V lost 3 bases to trimming and J lost 6 bases, with 13 bases between them. The length of the CDR3 is 14 residues. CDR3 sequence: CAISEAPVLDTQYF. CDR3 nucleotide sequence: TGTGCCATCAGTGAAGCGCCGGTTTTGGATACGCAGTATTTT.

The chain links TRBV6-5 to TRBJ1-1, with D hard to call. The CDR3 contains 14 residues. Germline V lookup: CDR1 MNHEY, CDR2 SVGAGI. Trimming removed 6 bases at V and 2 bases at J, with 13 bases between. The CDR3 sequence is CASSPVRLNTEAFF. CDR3 nucleotides: TGTGCCAGCAGCCCGGTTCGGTTAAACACTGAAGCTTTCTTT.

The chain has TRBV4-1 and TRBJ2-7; possible D gene TRBD2, 5 bases. The CDR3 contains 16 residues. CDR1 and CDR2 from the germline V gene are MGHRA and YSYEKL. Trimming stripped 5 bases from V and 2 bases from J, with 19 bases between. Here the CDR3 reads CASSSTWASSTYEQYF. CDR3 nucleotide sequence: TGCGCCAGCAGCTCAACCTGGGCTAGCTCCACCTACGAGCAGTACTTC.

This chain uses TRBV6-1 with TRBJ2-7; D may be TRBD1 (5 bases). V lost 2 bases, J lost 3 bases, and 17 bases lay in between. CDR1 MNHNS and CDR2 SASEGT come from the germline V gene. CDR3 length equals 16 residues. CDR3 loop: CASSELLTVLHYEQYF. CDR3 DNA: TGTGCCAGCAGTGAATTGCTGACAGTCCTCCACTACGAGCAGTACTTC.

The rearrangement joins TRBV9 to TRBJ1-5; 9 positions agree with TRBD1. The germline gives CDR1 SGDLS, CDR2 YYNGEE. Trimming removed 0 bases from V and 4 bases from J; junction bases left unmatched: 2. The CDR3 covers 15 residues. The CDR3 protein is CASSVGQGVNQPQHF. The CDR3, as DNA: TGTGCCAGCAGCGTAGGACAGGGGGTGAATCAGCCCCAGCATTTT.